These 2 T cell receptor beta chains came from one sample sequenced in a study of metastatic and nonmetastatic thyroid tumors. Thyroid surgery was preceded by no treatment in any patient. TCRdb recomputed clones from the PCR reads via MiXCR. The table has tens of thousands of clones, 11% seen once. The sequencing input was blood. Receptors originate from a female donor with papillary thyroid cancer or a benign thyroid nodule (not recorded which). Some clones in this sample may be carry-over from other donors' samples.

This clone has a count of ten or more. The chain carries TRBV10-3 and TRBJ2-1, with D uncertain. The V end lost 0 bases, the J end lost 7 bases, and 4 bases lay between the germline ends. CDR3 length: 12 residues. Germline CDR1 is ENHRY and CDR2 is SYGVKD. CDR3 in DNA: TGTGCCATCAGTGAGTCTGAGAATGAGCAGTTCTTC. This codes for CAISESENEQFF.

This clone was observed many times. This may come from a read error, since a much larger clone is one base off. This chain joins TRBV11-3 and TRBJ2-7; 8 bases align to TRBD2. V shed 7 bases, J shed 2 bases, and the junction held 13 bases outside the gene matches. The length of the CDR3 is 16 residues. Looked up from germline, CDR1 is SGHNT and CDR2 is YENEEA. In DNA form, the CDR3 reads TGTGCCAGCATCCTCCCGGGGGGGGAAAACCCCTACGAGCAGTACTTC. It codes for CASILPGGENPYEQYF.